This TCR beta chain comes out of a study of CD8+ T cells in alopecia areata. As for treatment: oral pan-JAK inhibitor, 5-10 mg twice daily. The CDR3 sequence is 12 residues long. Germline V gene lookup returns CDR1 SQVTM and CDR2 ANQGSEA. With 6 bases removed from V and 1 base from J, the gap between germline ends came to 10 bases. Isolated RNA was reverse transcribed into cDNA used as the sequencing template. Some clones are missing from TCRdb's copy, which holds only in-frame ones; the method was immunoSEQ multiplex PCR. The profile shows about 200,000 clones, 60% of them singletons. V and J are TRBV29-1 and TRBJ2-7; D is ambiguous. This TCR came from a human donor with alopecia areata. Sequencing used CD4+ T cells sorted from blood, obtained at week 24, from a patient treated with tofacitinib. The chain's CDR3 is CSVGPRSYEQYF. The CDR3 DNA follows: TGCAGCGTGGGTCCCAGGTCCTACGAGCAGTACTTC.